The source of this TCR beta chain is a study of blood T cell repertoires in COVID-19. Study summary: T cells, B-cell-depleted T cells, or PBMCs supplied cDNA or gDNA.

In the source study's methods: Estimates of nucleated cell counts were drawn from the amplification of reference gene primers. Profiling relied on immunoSEQ multiplex PCR, and the TCRdb table lists in-frame clones only, not all of them. The V and J calls and clone size are taken from that table; D and trimming were inferred from the DNA. This table has 150,000 to 200,000 clones, roughly 80% appearing once. The CDR3 runs 13 residues. Trimming removed 4 bases from V and 5 bases from J, with 12 bases in between. CDR1 is SEHNR, CDR2 FQNEAQ, per germline (reference sequence). The chain carries TRBV7-9 and TRBJ2-7; D unresolved. Sequencing was carried out using peripheral blood. The receptor was isolated from a man between 45 and 60 years old who had recovered from COVID-19. The CDR3 loop is CASSSGVVDEQYF. CDR3 nucleotide sequence: TGTGCCAGCAGCTCCGGAGTAGTGGACGAGCAGTACTTC. The full variable domain, in which reference TRBV7-9 and TRBJ2-7 provide the parts outside the CDR3, is DTGVSQNPRHKITKRGQNVTFRCDPISEHNRLYWYRQTLGQGPEFLTYFQNEAQLEKSRLLSDRFSAERPKGSFSTLEIQRTEQGDSAMYLCASSSGVVDEQYFGPGTRLTVT.